The rows below give T cell receptor beta chains drawn from one sample of a study of cytomegalovirus exposure and HLA in healthy donors. The repertoire was sequenced with immunoSEQ multiplex PCR; TCRdb's copy has only in-frame clones and lacks some. Of around 300,000 clones in the sample, just over 85% were seen once. Sequenced sample: PBMCs. These receptors were collected from a woman younger than 30 in good health and CMV-seronegative. Each CDR3 is given with its conserved first and last residue. A D gene is named only where the DNA matches it firmly. Clone size is given for some rows only: seen once, a few or many times, or a class if the clone is expanded.

V,size,D,J,CDR3,DNA
TRBV5-1,once,-,TRBJ1-1,CASSPGISGTEAFF,TGCGCCAGCAGCCCCGGGATATCTGGAACTGAAGCTTTCTTT
TRBV7-2,few,-,TRBJ1-5,CASSLGRAGSQPQHF,TGTGCCAGCAGCTTAGGCAGGGCGGGGAGTCAGCCCCAGCATTTT
TRBV11-2,-,TRBD1,TRBJ2-5,CASSLDRGGGQETQYF,TGTGCCAGCAGCTTGGACAGGGGTGGGGGCCAAGAGACCCAGTACTTC
TRBV5-1,-,TRBD2,TRBJ2-1,CASRPGLAGDEQFF,TGCGCCAGCAGACCGGGACTAGCGGGGGATGAGCAGTTCTTC
TRBV10-1,-,TRBD2,TRBJ2-2,CASSPSTSGRAGELFF,TGCGCCAGCAGTCCCTCGACTAGCGGGAGGGCCGGGGAGCTGTTTTTT
TRBV5-1,-,TRBD1,TRBJ1-4,CASSLQSTGANEKLFF,TGCGCCAGCAGCTTACAATCCACAGGGGCTAATGAAAAACTGTTTTTT
TRBV7-2,-,TRBD2,TRBJ2-1,CASTWTSGYNEQFF,TGTGCCAGCACTTGGACTAGCGGGTACAATGAGCAGTTCTTC
TRBV30,-,-,TRBJ1-1,CAWSVPGRTEAFF,TGTGCCTGGAGTGTACCGGGTAGAACTGAAGCTTTCTTT
TRBV27,-,TRBD1,TRBJ1-2,CASSLSTGNYGYTF,TGTGCCAGCAGTTTATCGACAGGGAACTATGGCTACACCTTC
TRBV9,-,-,TRBJ2-7,CASSQGEYEQYF,TGTGCCAGCTCCCAGGGCGAGTACGAGCAGTACTTC
TRBV2,-,TRBD2,TRBJ2-7,CAIGAGMSSYEQYF,TGTGCCATAGGAGCGGGGATGAGCTCCTACGAGCAGTACTTC
TRBV7-9,-,-,TRBJ2-7,CASSLGGLSYEQYF,TGTGCCAGCAGCCTGGGCGGACTCTCCTACGAGCAGTACTTC
TRBV11-3,-,TRBD2,TRBJ2-2,CASSPRGGLAGGSTGELFF,TGTGCCAGCAGCCCCCGAGGGGGACTAGCGGGAGGATCCACCGGGGAGCTGTTTTTT
TRBV7-2,-,TRBD1,TRBJ1-5,CASSLSGQGTQPQHF,TGTGCCAGCAGCCTATCGGGACAGGGGACCCAGCCCCAGCATTTT
TRBV29-1,-,TRBD1,TRBJ1-1,CSVEGGTGYTEAFF,TGCAGCGTTGAAGGAGGGACAGGGTACACTGAAGCTTTCTTT
TRBV6-5,-,TRBD1,TRBJ2-4,CASSYSDREDSIQYF,TGTGCCAGCAGTTACTCAGACAGGGAAGATAGCATTCAGTACTTC
TRBV10-3,-,TRBD1,TRBJ1-2,CAISESRDSYYGYTF,TGTGCCATCAGTGAGTCGAGGGACAGCTACTATGGCTACACCTTC
TRBV27,-,-,TRBJ1-5,CASSLAGDNQPQHF,TGTGCCAGCAGTTTGGCTGGTGACAATCAGCCCCAGCATTTT
TRBV7-9,-,-,TRBJ2-7,CASSLSEVSYEQYF,TGTGCCAGCAGCTTAAGTGAGGTCTCCTACGAGCAGTACTTC
TRBV7-9,-,-,TRBJ2-7,CASSLLKSEQYF,TGTGCCAGCAGCTTACTAAAGTCCGAGCAGTACTTC
TRBV7-9,-,-,TRBJ2-1,CASSLEPAGRNNEQFF,TGTGCCAGCAGCTTAGAGCCCGCGGGAAGGAACAATGAGCAGTTCTTC
TRBV2,-,TRBD1,TRBJ1-2,CASSEVGQGAGYTF,TGTGCCAGCAGTGAAGTGGGACAGGGTGCTGGCTACACCTTC
TRBV7-9,-,-,TRBJ2-7,CASSLAAGRTGEQYF,TGTGCCAGCAGCTTAGCGGCAGGGAGAACAGGGGAGCAGTACTTC
TRBV6-5,-,-,TRBJ2-3,CASNTGQWGDTQYF,TGTGCCAGCAATACAGGACAATGGGGAGATACGCAGTATTTT
TRBV25-1,-,TRBD1,TRBJ1-2,CASSEYKQGYGYTF,TGTGCCAGCAGTGAATACAAACAGGGGTATGGCTACACCTTC
TRBV7-9,-,-,TRBJ1-4,CASRRRPNEKLFF,TGTGCCAGCCGTAGGAGGCCTAATGAAAAACTGTTTTTT
TRBV14,-,-,TRBJ2-3,CASSQDSPFRGSVSSDTQYF,TGTGCCAGCAGCCAAGATTCTCCCTTTAGGGGGAGCGTATCATCAGATACGCAGTATTTT
TRBV4-2,-,-,TRBJ2-7,CASSQQSGTQAYEQYF,TGTGCCAGCAGCCAGCAGTCCGGGACACAAGCCTACGAGCAGTACTTC
TRBV5-1,-,TRBD2,TRBJ2-1,CASSSGTSGFNEQFF,TGCGCCAGCAGCTCCGGGACTAGCGGGTTCAATGAGCAGTTCTTC
TRBV18,-,TRBD1,TRBJ1-2,CASSPDRVSNYGYTF,TGTGCCAGCTCACCTGACAGGGTCTCTAACTATGGCTACACCTTC
TRBV6-1,-,-,TRBJ2-7,CASSRNRAGSYEQYF,TGTGCCAGCAGCAGGAACAGGGCAGGGTCCTACGAGCAGTACTTC
TRBV5-1,-,-,TRBJ1-3,CASSVTGYSGNTIYF,TGCGCCAGCAGCGTTACAGGCTACTCTGGAAACACCATATATTTT
TRBV27,-,TRBD1,TRBJ2-5,CATWAGQGAFQETQYF,TGTGCCACCTGGGCAGGGCAGGGGGCCTTCCAAGAGACCCAGTACTTC
TRBV7-2,-,TRBD1,TRBJ2-5,CASSPRQGGETQYF,TGTGCCAGCAGCCCGAGACAGGGCGGGGAGACCCAGTACTTC
TRBV7-8,-,-,TRBJ1-5,CASSLDRILRGNQPQHF,TGTGCCAGCAGCTTAGATCGGATCCTACGGGGCAATCAGCCCCAGCATTTT
TRBV5-1,-,TRBD2,TRBJ2-5,CASSVIGRAGAGETQYF,TGCGCCAGCAGCGTTATAGGGAGGGCGGGAGCTGGCGAGACCCAGTACTTC
TRBV15,once,TRBD1,TRBJ1-4,CATSRGRGQGTEKLFF,TGTGCCACCAGCAGGGGTAGGGGACAGGGGACTGAAAAACTGTTTTTT
TRBV4-1,once,-,TRBJ2-7,CASSQGTFYEQYF,TGCGCCAGCAGCCAAGGGACTTTCTACGAGCAGTACTTC
TRBV27,-,TRBD1,TRBJ2-1,CASSPGTGFNEQFF,TGTGCCAGCAGTCCCGGGACAGGGTTCAATGAGCAGTTCTTC
TRBV28,-,TRBD1,TRBJ1-2,CASSFTLTGTGYGYTF,TGTGCCAGCAGTTTCACCTTAACCGGGACAGGGTATGGCTACACCTTC
TRBV18,-,TRBD1,TRBJ2-3,CASSPWTGRTDTQYF,TGTGCCAGCTCACCCTGGACAGGACGCACAGATACGCAGTATTTT
TRBV10-3,-,TRBD2,TRBJ2-6,CAISETSGGFSGANVLTF,TGTGCCATCAGTGAGACTAGCGGGGGTTTCTCTGGGGCCAACGTCCTGACTTTC
TRBV4-1,-,-,TRBJ2-3,CASSQAGSTKYF,TGCGCCAGCAGCCAAGCCGGGTCTACAAAGTATTTT
TRBV30,-,TRBD1,TRBJ2-7,CAWSPGQGTYEQYF,TGTGCCTGGTCGCCGGGACAGGGAACCTACGAGCAGTACTTC
TRBV19,-,TRBD1,TRBJ1-5,CASSREQGASGNQPQHF,TGTGCCAGTAGCAGAGAACAGGGGGCGTCGGGCAATCAGCCCCAGCATTTT
TRBV7-6,-,-,TRBJ2-5,CASSLHSYETQYF,TGTGCCAGCAGCTTACATAGCTACGAGACCCAGTACTTC
TRBV6-5,-,-,TRBJ1-1,CASSYSFLDRNTEAFF,TGTGCCAGCAGTTACTCGTTTCTGGACAGGAACACTGAAGCTTTCTTT
TRBV27,-,TRBD1,TRBJ1-4,CASSVGTVTNEKLFF,TGTGCCAGCAGTGTGGGGACAGTTACTAATGAAAAACTGTTTTTT
TRBV6-5,-,-,TRBJ1-6,CASSYSRGEPLHF,TGTGCCAGCAGTTACTCGCGGGGTGAACCCCTCCACTTT
TRBV5-4,-,TRBD1,TRBJ2-1,CASSFRDRNEQFF,TGTGCCAGCAGCTTCCGGGACAGGAATGAGCAGTTCTTC